Shown below are 20 T cell receptor beta chains from a single sample sequenced in a study of cytomegalovirus exposure and HLA in healthy donors. The PCR had 60 Vbeta and 13 Jbeta primers. This table comes from immunoSEQ multiplex PCR, and its TCRdb copy is limited to in-frame clones, with some not included. The sample lists about 82,000 clones, around 77% seen once, with 2.5% to 4% in the top ten. Sequencing used PBMCs. The receptors were gathered from a man aged 50-59 years in good health and CMV-seronegative.

The V gene is TRBV15, the J gene TRBJ1-1; D unresolved. The CDR3 runs 13 residues. Trimming removed 0 bases from V and 6 bases from J, with 8 bases in between. From germline, CDR1 is LNHNV and CDR2 YYDKDF (reference sequence). In DNA form, the CDR3 reads TGTGCCACCAGCAGAGATGGGCTCTCTGAAGCTTTCTTT. Protein sequence: CATSRDGLSEAFF.

As concerns this clone: A read error may account for a junction end that differs from germline. V and J are TRBV27 and TRBJ1-2; D gene uncertain. Germline CDR1 and CDR2: MNHEY and SMNVEV (reference sequence). CDR3 size: 14 residues. In DNA, the CDR3 is TGTGCCAGCAGTTCGGGATGGGCTAACCATGGCTACACCTTC. This encodes CASSSGWANHGYTF.

This chain connects TRBV18 to TRBJ2-7, with TRBD1 matching 9 bases. Germline values: CDR1 KGHSH, CDR2 LQKENI. The CDR3 totals 16 residues. Trimming at V came to 2 bases and at J to 3 bases, leaving 8 bases not matched to a gene. The CDR3 nucleotides read TGTGCCAGCTCACCATTCCGGGACAGGGAATTCTACGAGCAGTACTTC. Encoded protein: CASSPFRDREFYEQYF.

The CDR3 reads CASSLSPGGNYGYTF. The CDR3 DNA sequence: TGTGCCAGCAGCTTATCGCCAGGGGGCAACTATGGCTACACCTTC. The chain couples TRBV7-6 to TRBJ1-2, with TRBD1 matching over 8 bases. Germline V CDR1 and CDR2: SGHVS, FNYEAQ. The CDR3 sequence is 15 residues long. The trim removed 2 bases at V and 2 bases at J, leaving 4 bases unmatched.

This rearrangement joins TRBV7-9 to TRBJ2-7; possible D gene TRBD1, 6 bases. Germline-derived CDR1 and CDR2 are SEHNR and FQNEAQ (reference sequence). This CDR3 comprises 14 residues. V was clipped by 2 bases and J by 4 bases, with 12 bases between them. DNA of the CDR3: TGTGCCAGCAGCTTAAGGCAGGGGCGGTACGAGCAGTACTTC. Translation gives CASSLRQGRYEQYF. Full variable domain (outside the CDR3, taken from reference TRBV7-9 and TRBJ2-7): DTGVSQNPRHKITKRGQNVTFRCDPISEHNRLYWYRQTLGQGPEFLTYFQNEAQLEKSRLLSDRFSAERPKGSFSTLEIQRTEQGDSAMYLCASSLRQGRYEQYFGPGTRLTVT.

This clone was detected a few times. The V gene is TRBV19, the J gene TRBJ2-7; TRBD1 aligns across 10 bases. Germline values: CDR1 LNHDA, CDR2 SQIVND (reference sequence). The CDR3 loop spans 16 amino acids. Losses at the gene ends were 5 bases for V and 2 bases for J; bases not matched to a gene: 9. The CDR3 DNA reads TGTGCCAGTAGTCTGATCTCCGGGACAGGGGCCTACGAGCAGTACTTC. This codes for CASSLISGTGAYEQYF.

This chain uses TRBV7-9 with TRBJ1-3, with D hard to call. V dropped 4 bases and J dropped 0 bases, with 16 bases sitting between them. The germline gives CDR1 SEHNR, CDR2 FQNEAQ (reference sequence). This CDR3 is 17 amino acids long. CDR3 sequence: CASSYLPPGSSGNTIYF. CDR3 DNA sequence: TGTGCCAGCAGCTACCTCCCGCCTGGGAGCTCTGGAAACACCATATATTTT.

The chain links TRBV7-9 to TRBJ1-2, with 8 bases identical to TRBD1. Germline CDR1 reads SEHNR; CDR2 reads FQNEAQ (reference sequence). This CDR3 is 14 amino acids long. With V trimmed by 4 bases and J by 8 bases, 9 bases remained unmatched. This CDR3 is CASSSDQGAGGYTF. In DNA form, the CDR3 reads TGTGCCAGCAGCTCGGACCAGGGGGCGGGAGGCTACACCTTC.

The gene calls are TRBV28 and TRBJ1-3, with TRBD1 matching 8 bases. Trimming cost V 2 bases and J 2 bases; bases outside gene matches: 5. The CDR3 is 16 amino acids. Looked up from germline, CDR1 is MDHEN and CDR2 is SYDVKM. In DNA form, the CDR3 reads TGTGCCAGCAGTTTAAGACAGGGGATCGCTGGAAACACCATATATTTT. Encoded protein: CASSLRQGIAGNTIYF.

V is TRBV15 and J is TRBJ2-3; 10 bases fit TRBD2. The germline V gene encodes CDR1 LNHNV and CDR2 YYDKDF (reference sequence). Unmatched junction bases numbered 8, after V lost 3 bases and J lost 5 bases. The CDR3 spans 16 residues. The CDR3 is CATSRGPGTSVDTQYF. The CDR3 DNA reads TGTGCCACCAGCAGGGGCCCCGGGACTAGCGTAGATACGCAGTATTTT.

This clone was counted at least ten times. J is TRBJ1-3 and V is TRBV5-1, with D tentatively TRBD1 (5 bases). The germline V gene encodes CDR1 SGHRS and CDR2 YFSETQ. V was trimmed by 0 bases and J by 7 bases, leaving 14 bases between them. This CDR3 spans 15 amino acids. The CDR3 sequence is CASSLAGDHSNTIYF. For the CDR3, the DNA is TGCGCCAGCAGCTTGGCGGGGGACCATAGTAACACCATATATTTT.

This sequence joins TRBV11-2 and TRBJ1-3; 7 bases line up with TRBD1. The ends lost 5 bases at V and 0 bases at J; junction bases unmatched: 10. CDR1 is SGHAT and CDR2 is FQNNGV in the germline V gene. The CDR3 consists of 17 residues. The CDR3 region has the DNA TGTGCCAGCAGCGCACACCGACAGGGTCGCTCTGGAAACACCATATATTTT. Its translation is CASSAHRQGRSGNTIYF.

The chain employs TRBV4-2 and TRBJ1-3; D ambiguous. V gave up 3 bases and J gave up 2 bases, with 11 bases separating them. Germline V gives CDR1 LGHNA, CDR2 YNFKEQ. The CDR3 has 15 residues. The CDR3 DNA sequence: TGTGCCAGCAGCCAGGCCGTTCAGACTGGAAACACCATATATTTT. Protein sequence: CASSQAVQTGNTIYF.

The chain joins TRBV19 to TRBJ2-1, with D maybe TRBD1 (5 bases). The CDR3 extends over 13 amino acids. CDR1 LNHDA and CDR2 SQIVND come from the germline V gene (reference sequence). The V end lost 2 bases, the J end lost 8 bases, and 10 bases lay between the germline ends. CDR3 in DNA: TGTGCCAGTAGTATATTGGGGCCGGATGAGCAGTTCTTC. This gives the protein CASSILGPDEQFF. The full variable domain, rest sourced from reference TRBV19 and TRBJ2-1, is DGGITQSPKYLFRKEGQNVTLSCEQNLNHDAMYWYRQDPGQGLRLIYYSQIVNDFQKGDIAEGYSVSREKKESFPLTVTSAQKNPTAFYLCASSILGPDEQFFGPGTRLTVL.

The rearrangement uses TRBV5-4 and TRBJ2-6; 11 bases line up with TRBD2. This CDR3 has 19 residues. CDR1 and CDR2 from the germline V gene are SGHNT and YYREEE (reference sequence). The ends lost 4 bases at V and 0 bases at J; junction bases unmatched: 9. CDR3 amino acids: CASSPASGGPISGANVLTF. CDR3 nucleotide sequence: TGTGCCAGCAGCCCCGCTAGCGGGGGGCCGATCTCTGGGGCCAACGTCCTGACTTTC.

V and J are TRBV7-8 and TRBJ1-4, with a possible D match to TRBD1 (5 bases). V shed 5 bases and J shed 7 bases, with 8 bases lying between them. The CDR3 extends over 12 amino acids. From germline, CDR1 is SGHVS and CDR2 FQNEAQ. CDR3 coding DNA: TGTGCCAGCAGCCGGGGGGGTGAAAAACTGTTTTTT. Translated: CASSRGGEKLFF. Complete variable domain (other parts from reference TRBV7-8 and TRBJ1-4): GAGVSQSPRYKVAKRGQDVALRCDPISGHVSLFWYQQALGQGPEFLTYFQNEAQLDKSGLPSDRFFAERPEGSVSTLKIQRTQQEDSAVYLCASSRGGEKLFFGSGTQLSVL.

The V gene is TRBV4-1, the J gene TRBJ2-4, with 7 bases fitting TRBD1. Trimming cost V 0 bases and J 0 bases; bases outside gene matches: 20. The CDR3 has 22 residues. Germline V gene data show CDR1 as MGHRA and CDR2 as YSYEKL. CDR3 sequence: CASSQDPFRQGFTVVAKNIQYF. The CDR3 DNA reads as TGCGCCAGCAGCCAAGATCCCTTCCGACAGGGATTTACGGTTGTAGCCAAAAACATTCAGTACTTC.

The J gene is TRBJ1-2, the V gene TRBV12-5; D possibly corresponds to TRBD1 (5 bases). Deletions cut 6 bases from V and 9 bases from J, with 23 bases between. Per germline, CDR1 LGHNT and CDR2 FRNRAP. The CDR3 extends over 15 amino acids. The CDR3 sequence is CASGTSPQGLGSYTF. The CDR3 DNA follows: TGTGCTAGTGGAACCTCTCCCCAGGGCCTTGGGAGCTACACCTTC.

This clone was picked up a small number of times. The chain links TRBV5-1 to TRBJ2-4; 8 nucleotides line up with TRBD1. The ends lost 3 bases at V and 2 bases at J; junction bases unmatched: 7. This CDR3 is built from 16 residues. Germline V CDR1 and CDR2: SGHRS, YFSETQ. CDR3 residues: CASSSGQGGTKNIQYF. In nucleotides, the CDR3 is TGCGCCAGCAGCTCAGGACAGGGTGGGACCAAAAACATTCAGTACTTC.

V gene TRBV10-3 combines with J gene TRBJ1-5; 7 bases fit TRBD1. This CDR3 spans 14 amino acids. Unmatched junction bases numbered 1, after V lost 1 base and J lost 4 bases. In germline, CDR1 is ENHRY, CDR2 SYGVKD. The CDR3 here is CAISELQGNQPQHF. The CDR3 DNA sequence: TGTGCCATCAGTGAGTTACAGGGGAATCAGCCCCAGCATTTT.